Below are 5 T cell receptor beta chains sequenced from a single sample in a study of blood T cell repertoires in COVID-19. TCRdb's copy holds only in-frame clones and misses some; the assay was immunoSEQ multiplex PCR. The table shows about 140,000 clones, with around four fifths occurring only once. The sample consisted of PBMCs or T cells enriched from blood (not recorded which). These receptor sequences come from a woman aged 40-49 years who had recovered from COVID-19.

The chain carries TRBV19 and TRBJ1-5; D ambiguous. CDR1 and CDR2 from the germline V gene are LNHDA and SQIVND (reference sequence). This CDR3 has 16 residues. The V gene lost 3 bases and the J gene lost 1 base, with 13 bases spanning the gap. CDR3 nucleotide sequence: TGTGCCAGTAGTATCTTACTAGGGAGGAGCAATCAGCCCCAGCATTTT. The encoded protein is CASSILLGRSNQPQHF.

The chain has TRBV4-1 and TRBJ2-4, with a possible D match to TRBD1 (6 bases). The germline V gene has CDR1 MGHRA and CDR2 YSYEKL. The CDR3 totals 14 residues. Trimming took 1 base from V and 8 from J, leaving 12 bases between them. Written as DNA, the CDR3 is TGCGCCAGCAGCCAAGTAACAGGGAATTACATTCAGTACTTC. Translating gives CASSQVTGNYIQYF.

The CDR3 region is CASSLAGGVGETQYF. CDR3 DNA: TGTGCCAGCAGTCTAGCGGGAGGGGTCGGAGAGACCCAGTACTTC. The V and J genes are TRBV6-5 and TRBJ2-5; 12 bases line up with TRBD2. The CDR3 is 15 residues long. V shed 5 bases, J shed 4 bases, and the junction held 5 bases outside the gene matches. Germline V gives CDR1 MNHEY, CDR2 SVGAGI.

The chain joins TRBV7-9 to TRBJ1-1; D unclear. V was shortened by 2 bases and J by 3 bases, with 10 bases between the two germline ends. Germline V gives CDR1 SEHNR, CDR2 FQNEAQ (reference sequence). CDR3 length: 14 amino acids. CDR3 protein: CASSLTVGDTEAFF. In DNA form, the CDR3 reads TGTGCCAGCAGCTTAACGGTCGGAGACACTGAAGCTTTCTTT.

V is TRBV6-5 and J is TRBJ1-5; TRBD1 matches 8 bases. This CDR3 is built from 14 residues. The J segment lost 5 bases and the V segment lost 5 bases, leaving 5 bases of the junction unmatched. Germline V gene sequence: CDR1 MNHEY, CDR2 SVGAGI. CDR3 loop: CASSQDRVYQPQHF. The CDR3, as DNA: TGTGCCAGCAGTCAGGACAGGGTCTATCAGCCCCAGCATTTT.